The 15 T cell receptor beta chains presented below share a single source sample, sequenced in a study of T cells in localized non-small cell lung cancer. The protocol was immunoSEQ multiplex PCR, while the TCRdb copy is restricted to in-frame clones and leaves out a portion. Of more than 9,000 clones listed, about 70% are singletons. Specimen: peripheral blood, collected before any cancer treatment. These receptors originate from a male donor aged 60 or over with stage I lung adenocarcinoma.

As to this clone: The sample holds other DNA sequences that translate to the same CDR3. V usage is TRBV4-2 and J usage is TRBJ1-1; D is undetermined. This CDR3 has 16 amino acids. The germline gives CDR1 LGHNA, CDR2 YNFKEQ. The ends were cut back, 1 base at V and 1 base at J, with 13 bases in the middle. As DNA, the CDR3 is TGTGCCAGCAGCCAAGGACAAGGAGGGAAGAACACTGAAGCTTTCTTT. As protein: CASSQGQGGKNTEAFF.

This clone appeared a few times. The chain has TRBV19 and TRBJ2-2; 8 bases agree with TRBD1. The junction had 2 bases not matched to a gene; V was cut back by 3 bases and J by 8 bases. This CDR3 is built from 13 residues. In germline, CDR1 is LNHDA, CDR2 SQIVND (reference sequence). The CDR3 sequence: CASSIRGPGELFF. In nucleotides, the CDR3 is TGTGCCAGTAGTATCAGGGGGCCTGGGGAGCTGTTTTTT.

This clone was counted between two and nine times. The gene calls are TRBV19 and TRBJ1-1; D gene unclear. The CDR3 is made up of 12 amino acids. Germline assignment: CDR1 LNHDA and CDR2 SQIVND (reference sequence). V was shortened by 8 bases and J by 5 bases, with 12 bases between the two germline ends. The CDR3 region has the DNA TGTGCCAGTTCCGACCCGCTAACTGAAGCTTTCTTT. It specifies CASSDPLTEAFF.

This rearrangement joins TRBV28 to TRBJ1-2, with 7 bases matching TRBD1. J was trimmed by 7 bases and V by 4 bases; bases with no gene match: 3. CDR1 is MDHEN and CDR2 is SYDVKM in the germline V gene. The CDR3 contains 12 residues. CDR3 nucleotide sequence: TGTGCCAGCAGTTCGACAGGGTTTGGCTACACCTTC. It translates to CASSSTGFGYTF.

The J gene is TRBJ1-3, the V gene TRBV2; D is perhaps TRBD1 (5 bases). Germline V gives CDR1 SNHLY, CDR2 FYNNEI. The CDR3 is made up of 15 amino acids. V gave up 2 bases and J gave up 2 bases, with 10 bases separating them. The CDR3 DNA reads TGTGCCAGCAGTGAACAGGGTTCTCCTGGAAACACCATATATTTT. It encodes CASSEQGSPGNTIYF.

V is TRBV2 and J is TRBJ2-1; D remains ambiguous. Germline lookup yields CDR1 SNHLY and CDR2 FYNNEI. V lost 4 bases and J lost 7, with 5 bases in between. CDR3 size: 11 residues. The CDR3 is CASSGGNEQFF. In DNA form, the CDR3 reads TGTGCCAGCAGTGGGGGAAATGAGCAGTTCTTC.

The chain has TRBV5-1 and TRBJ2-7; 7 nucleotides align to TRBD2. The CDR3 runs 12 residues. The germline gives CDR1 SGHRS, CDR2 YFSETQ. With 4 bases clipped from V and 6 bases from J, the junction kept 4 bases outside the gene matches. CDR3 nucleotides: TGCGCCAGCAGCGGGGGGGATTTCGAGCAGTACTTC. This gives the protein CASSGGDFEQYF.

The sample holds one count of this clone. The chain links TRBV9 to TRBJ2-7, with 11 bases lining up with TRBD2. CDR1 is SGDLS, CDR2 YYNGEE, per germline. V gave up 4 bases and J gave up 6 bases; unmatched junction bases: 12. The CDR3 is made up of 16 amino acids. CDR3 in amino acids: CASSYGPGLAASEQYF. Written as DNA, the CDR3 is TGTGCCAGCAGCTATGGACCGGGACTAGCGGCTTCCGAGCAGTACTTC.

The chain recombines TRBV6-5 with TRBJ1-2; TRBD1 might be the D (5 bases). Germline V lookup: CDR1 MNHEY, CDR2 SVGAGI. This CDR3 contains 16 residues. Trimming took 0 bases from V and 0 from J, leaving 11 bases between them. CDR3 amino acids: CASSYSRRGANYGYTF. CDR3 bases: TGTGCCAGCAGTTACTCGAGGAGGGGAGCTAACTATGGCTACACCTTC.

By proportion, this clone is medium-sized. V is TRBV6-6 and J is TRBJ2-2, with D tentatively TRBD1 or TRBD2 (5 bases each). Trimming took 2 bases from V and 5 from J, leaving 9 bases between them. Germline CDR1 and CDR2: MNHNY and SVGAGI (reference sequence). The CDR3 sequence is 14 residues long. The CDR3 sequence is CASSYGGETGELFF. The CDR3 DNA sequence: TGTGCCAGCAGTTACGGGGGTGAAACCGGGGAGCTGTTTTTT.

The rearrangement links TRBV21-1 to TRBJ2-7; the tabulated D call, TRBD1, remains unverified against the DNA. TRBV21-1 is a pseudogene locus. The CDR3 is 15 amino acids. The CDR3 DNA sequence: TGTGCCAGCACCGATCCCAGGGTGGTGCCCTACGAGCAGTACTTC. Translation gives CASTDPRVVPYEQYF.

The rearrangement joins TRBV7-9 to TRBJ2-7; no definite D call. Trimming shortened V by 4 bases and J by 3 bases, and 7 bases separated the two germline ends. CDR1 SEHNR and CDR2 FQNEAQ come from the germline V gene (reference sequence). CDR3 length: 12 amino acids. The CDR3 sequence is CASSYLNYEQYF. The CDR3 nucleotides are TGTGCCAGCAGCTACTTAAACTACGAGCAGTACTTC.

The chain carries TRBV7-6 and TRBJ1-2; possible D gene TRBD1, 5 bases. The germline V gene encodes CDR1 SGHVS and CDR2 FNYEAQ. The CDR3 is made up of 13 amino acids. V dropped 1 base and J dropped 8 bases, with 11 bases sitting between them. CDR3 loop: CASSLGGFRGYTF. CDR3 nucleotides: TGTGCCAGCAGCTTAGGGGGGTTTCGGGGCTACACCTTC.

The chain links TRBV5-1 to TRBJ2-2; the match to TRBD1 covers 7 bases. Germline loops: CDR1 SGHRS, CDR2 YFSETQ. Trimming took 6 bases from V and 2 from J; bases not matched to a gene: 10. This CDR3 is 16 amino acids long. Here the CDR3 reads CASNPDRRSNTGELFF. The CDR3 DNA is TGCGCCAGCAACCCGGACAGGAGATCCAACACCGGGGAGCTGTTTTTT.

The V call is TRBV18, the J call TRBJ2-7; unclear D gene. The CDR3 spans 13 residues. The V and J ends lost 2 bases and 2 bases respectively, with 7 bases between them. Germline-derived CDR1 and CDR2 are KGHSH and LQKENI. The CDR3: CASSPMPAYEQYF. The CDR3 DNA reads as TGTGCCAGCTCACCAATGCCCGCCTACGAGCAGTACTTC.